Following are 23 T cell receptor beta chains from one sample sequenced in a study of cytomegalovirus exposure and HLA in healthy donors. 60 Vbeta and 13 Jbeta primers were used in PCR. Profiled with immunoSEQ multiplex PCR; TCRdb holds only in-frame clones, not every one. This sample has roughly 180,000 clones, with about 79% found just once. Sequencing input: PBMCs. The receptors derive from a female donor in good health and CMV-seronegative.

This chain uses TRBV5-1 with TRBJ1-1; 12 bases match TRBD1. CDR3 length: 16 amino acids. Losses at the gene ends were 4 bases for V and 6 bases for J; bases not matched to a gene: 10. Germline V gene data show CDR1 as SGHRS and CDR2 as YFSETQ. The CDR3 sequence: CASSTGTGGVKAEAFF. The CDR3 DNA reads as TGCGCCAGCAGCACCGGGACAGGGGGCGTTAAGGCTGAAGCTTTCTTT.

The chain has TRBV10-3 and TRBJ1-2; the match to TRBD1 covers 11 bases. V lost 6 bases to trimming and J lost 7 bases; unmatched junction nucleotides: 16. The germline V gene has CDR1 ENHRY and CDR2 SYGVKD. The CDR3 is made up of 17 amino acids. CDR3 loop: CAIRVAETGTGGSGYTF. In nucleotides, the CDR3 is TGTGCCATCAGGGTCGCCGAAACCGGGACAGGGGGTTCTGGCTACACCTTC.

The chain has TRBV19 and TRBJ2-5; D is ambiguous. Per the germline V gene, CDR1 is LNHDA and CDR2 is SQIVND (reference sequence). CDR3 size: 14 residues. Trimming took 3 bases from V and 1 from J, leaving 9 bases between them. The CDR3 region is CASSMRAFQETQYF. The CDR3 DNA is TGTGCCAGTAGTATGAGAGCGTTCCAAGAGACCCAGTACTTC. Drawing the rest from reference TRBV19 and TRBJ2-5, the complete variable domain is DGGITQSPKYLFRKEGQNVTLSCEQNLNHDAMYWYRQDPGQGLRLIYYSQIVNDFQKGDIAEGYSVSREKKESFPLTVTSAQKNPTAFYLCASSMRAFQETQYFGPGTRLLVL.

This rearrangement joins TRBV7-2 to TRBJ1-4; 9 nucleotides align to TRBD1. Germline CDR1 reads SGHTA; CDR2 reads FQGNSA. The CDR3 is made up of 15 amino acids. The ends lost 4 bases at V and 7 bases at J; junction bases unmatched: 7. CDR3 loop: CASSSGDRVGEKLFF. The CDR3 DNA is TGTGCCAGCAGCTCCGGGGACAGGGTCGGTGAAAAACTGTTTTTT. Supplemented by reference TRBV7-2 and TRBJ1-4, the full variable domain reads GAGVSQSPSNKVTEKGKDVELRCDPISGHTALYWYRQSLGQGLEFLIYFQGNSAPDKSGLPSDRFSAERTGGSVSTLTIQRTQQEDSAVYLCASSSGDRVGEKLFFGSGTQLSVL.

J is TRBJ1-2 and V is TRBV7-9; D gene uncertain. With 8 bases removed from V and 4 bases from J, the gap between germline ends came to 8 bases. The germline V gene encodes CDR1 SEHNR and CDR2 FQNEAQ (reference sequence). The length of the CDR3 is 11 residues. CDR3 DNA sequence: TGTGCCAGCCGGGGATCCTATGGCTACACCTTC. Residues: CASRGSYGYTF.

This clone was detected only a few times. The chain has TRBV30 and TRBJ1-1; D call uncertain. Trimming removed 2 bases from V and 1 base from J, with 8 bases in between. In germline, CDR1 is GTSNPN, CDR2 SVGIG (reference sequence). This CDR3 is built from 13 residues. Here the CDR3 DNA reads TGTGCCTGGAGTCGACCGGGGAACACTGAAGCTTTCTTT. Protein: CAWSRPGNTEAFF.

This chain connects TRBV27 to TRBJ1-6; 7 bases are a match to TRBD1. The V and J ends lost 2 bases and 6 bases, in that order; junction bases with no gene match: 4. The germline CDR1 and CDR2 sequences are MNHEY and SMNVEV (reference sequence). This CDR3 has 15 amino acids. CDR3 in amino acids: CASSLNTGVNSPLHF. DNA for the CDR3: TGTGCCAGCAGTTTAAACACAGGGGTTAATTCACCCCTCCACTTT.

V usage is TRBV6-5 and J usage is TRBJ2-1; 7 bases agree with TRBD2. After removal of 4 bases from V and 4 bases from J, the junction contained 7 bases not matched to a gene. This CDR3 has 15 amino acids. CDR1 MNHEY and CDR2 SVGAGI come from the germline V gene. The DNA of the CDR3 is TGTGCCAGCAGTTCTCTAGCGGTACCTTACAATGAGCAGTTCTTC. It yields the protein CASSSLAVPYNEQFF.

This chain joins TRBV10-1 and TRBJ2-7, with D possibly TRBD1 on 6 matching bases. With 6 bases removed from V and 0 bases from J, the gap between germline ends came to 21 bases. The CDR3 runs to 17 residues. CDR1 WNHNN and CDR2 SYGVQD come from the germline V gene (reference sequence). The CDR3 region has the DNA TGCGCCAGCAGGGAGATAGACAGGTACAGTAGCTCCTACGAGCAGTACTTC. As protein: CASREIDRYSSSYEQYF.

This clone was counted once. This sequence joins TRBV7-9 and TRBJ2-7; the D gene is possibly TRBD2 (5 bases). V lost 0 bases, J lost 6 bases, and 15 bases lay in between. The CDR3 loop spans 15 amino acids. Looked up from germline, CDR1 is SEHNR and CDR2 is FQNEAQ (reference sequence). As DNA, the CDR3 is TGTGCCAGCAGCTTAGCGGAGTCGGGGAGTTCCGAGCAGTACTTC. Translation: CASSLAESGSSEQYF.

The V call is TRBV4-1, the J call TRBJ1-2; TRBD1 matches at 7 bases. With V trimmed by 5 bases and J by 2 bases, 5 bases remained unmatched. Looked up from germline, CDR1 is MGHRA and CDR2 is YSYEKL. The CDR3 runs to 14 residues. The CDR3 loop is CASSATQGNYGYTF. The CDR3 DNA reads TGCGCCAGCAGCGCCACACAGGGGAACTATGGCTACACCTTC.

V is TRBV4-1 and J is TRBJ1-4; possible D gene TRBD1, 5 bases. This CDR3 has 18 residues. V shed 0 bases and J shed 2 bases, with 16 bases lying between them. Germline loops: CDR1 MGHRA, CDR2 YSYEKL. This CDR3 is CASSQDPGGISTNEKLFF. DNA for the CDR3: TGCGCCAGCAGCCAAGATCCCGGGGGGATTTCGACTAATGAAAAACTGTTTTTT.

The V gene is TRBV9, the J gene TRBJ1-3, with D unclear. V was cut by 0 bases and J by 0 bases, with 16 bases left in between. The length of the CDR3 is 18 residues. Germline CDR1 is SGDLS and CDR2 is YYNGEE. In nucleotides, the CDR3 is TGTGCCAGCAGCGTAGCTTCTCGGGGAAAGGGCTCTGGAAACACCATATATTTT. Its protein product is CASSVASRGKGSGNTIYF.

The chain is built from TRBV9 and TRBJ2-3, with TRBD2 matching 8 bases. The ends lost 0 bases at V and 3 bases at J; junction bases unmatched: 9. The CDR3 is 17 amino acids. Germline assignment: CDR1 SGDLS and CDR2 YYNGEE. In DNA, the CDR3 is TGTGCCAGCAGCGTAGCGGGCGCGGGAGGTGAAACAGATACGCAGTATTTT. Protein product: CASSVAGAGGETDTQYF.

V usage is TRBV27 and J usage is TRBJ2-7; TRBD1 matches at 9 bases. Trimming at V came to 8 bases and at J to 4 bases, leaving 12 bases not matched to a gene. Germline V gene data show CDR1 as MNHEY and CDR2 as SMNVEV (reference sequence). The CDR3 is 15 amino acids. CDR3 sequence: CASSRQGVPPYEQYF. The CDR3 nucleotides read TGTGCCAGCTCACGACAGGGGGTGCCCCCTTACGAGCAGTACTTC.

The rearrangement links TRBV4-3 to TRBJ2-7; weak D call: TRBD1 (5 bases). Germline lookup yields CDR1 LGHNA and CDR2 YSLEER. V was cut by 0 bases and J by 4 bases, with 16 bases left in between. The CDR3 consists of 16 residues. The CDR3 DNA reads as TGCGCCAGCAGCCAAGATCTTGGGGCCCGAACATACGAGCAGTACTTC. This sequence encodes CASSQDLGARTYEQYF.

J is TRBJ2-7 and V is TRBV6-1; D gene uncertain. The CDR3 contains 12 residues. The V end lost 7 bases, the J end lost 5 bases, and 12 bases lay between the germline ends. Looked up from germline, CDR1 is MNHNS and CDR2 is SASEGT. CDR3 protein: CASTSSFNEQYF. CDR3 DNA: TGTGCCAGCACGAGCTCGTTCAACGAGCAGTACTTC.

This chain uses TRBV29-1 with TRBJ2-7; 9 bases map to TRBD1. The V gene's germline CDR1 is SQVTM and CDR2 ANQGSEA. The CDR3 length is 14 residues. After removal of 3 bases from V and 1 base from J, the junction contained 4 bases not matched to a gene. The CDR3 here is CSVEPGTGSYEQYF. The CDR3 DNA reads TGCAGCGTTGAGCCCGGGACAGGGTCCTACGAGCAGTACTTC.

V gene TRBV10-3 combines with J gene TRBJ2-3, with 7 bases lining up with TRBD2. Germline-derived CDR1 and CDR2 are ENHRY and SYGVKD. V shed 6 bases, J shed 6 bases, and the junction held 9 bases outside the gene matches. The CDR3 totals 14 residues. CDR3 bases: TGTGCCATCAGCCCATTTGGGAGGGGCGATACGCAGTATTTT. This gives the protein CAISPFGRGDTQYF.

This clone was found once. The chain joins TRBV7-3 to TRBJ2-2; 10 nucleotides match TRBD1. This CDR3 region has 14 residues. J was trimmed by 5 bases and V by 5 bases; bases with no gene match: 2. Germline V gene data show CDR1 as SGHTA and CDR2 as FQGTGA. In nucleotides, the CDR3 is TGTGCCAGCAGCCAGGGACAGGGGACCGGGGAGCTGTTTTTT. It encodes CASSQGQGTGELFF.

CDR3 loop: CASSLGIGGAYEQYF. In DNA form, the CDR3 reads TGTGCCAGCAGCTTAGGAATTGGCGGGGCCTACGAGCAGTACTTC. The chain uses TRBV7-2 and TRBJ2-7; D is perhaps TRBD2 (6 bases). CDR1 SGHTA and CDR2 FQGNSA come from the germline V gene. With 1 base removed from V and 2 bases from J, the gap between germline ends came to 12 bases. The CDR3 covers 15 residues.

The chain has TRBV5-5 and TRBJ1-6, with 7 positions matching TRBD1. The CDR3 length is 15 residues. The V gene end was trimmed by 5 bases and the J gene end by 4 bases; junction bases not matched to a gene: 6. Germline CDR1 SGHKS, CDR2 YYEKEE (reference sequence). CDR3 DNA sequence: TGTGCCAGCAGTTTCGCGGGACAGTATAATTCACCCCTCCACTTT. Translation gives CASSFAGQYNSPLHF.

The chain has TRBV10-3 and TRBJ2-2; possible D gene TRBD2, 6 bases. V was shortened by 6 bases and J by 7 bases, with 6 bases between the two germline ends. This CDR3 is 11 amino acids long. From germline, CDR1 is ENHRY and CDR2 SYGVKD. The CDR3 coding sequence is TGTGCCATCAGCGGGGGCGGGGAGCTGTTTTTT. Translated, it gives CAISGGGELFF.